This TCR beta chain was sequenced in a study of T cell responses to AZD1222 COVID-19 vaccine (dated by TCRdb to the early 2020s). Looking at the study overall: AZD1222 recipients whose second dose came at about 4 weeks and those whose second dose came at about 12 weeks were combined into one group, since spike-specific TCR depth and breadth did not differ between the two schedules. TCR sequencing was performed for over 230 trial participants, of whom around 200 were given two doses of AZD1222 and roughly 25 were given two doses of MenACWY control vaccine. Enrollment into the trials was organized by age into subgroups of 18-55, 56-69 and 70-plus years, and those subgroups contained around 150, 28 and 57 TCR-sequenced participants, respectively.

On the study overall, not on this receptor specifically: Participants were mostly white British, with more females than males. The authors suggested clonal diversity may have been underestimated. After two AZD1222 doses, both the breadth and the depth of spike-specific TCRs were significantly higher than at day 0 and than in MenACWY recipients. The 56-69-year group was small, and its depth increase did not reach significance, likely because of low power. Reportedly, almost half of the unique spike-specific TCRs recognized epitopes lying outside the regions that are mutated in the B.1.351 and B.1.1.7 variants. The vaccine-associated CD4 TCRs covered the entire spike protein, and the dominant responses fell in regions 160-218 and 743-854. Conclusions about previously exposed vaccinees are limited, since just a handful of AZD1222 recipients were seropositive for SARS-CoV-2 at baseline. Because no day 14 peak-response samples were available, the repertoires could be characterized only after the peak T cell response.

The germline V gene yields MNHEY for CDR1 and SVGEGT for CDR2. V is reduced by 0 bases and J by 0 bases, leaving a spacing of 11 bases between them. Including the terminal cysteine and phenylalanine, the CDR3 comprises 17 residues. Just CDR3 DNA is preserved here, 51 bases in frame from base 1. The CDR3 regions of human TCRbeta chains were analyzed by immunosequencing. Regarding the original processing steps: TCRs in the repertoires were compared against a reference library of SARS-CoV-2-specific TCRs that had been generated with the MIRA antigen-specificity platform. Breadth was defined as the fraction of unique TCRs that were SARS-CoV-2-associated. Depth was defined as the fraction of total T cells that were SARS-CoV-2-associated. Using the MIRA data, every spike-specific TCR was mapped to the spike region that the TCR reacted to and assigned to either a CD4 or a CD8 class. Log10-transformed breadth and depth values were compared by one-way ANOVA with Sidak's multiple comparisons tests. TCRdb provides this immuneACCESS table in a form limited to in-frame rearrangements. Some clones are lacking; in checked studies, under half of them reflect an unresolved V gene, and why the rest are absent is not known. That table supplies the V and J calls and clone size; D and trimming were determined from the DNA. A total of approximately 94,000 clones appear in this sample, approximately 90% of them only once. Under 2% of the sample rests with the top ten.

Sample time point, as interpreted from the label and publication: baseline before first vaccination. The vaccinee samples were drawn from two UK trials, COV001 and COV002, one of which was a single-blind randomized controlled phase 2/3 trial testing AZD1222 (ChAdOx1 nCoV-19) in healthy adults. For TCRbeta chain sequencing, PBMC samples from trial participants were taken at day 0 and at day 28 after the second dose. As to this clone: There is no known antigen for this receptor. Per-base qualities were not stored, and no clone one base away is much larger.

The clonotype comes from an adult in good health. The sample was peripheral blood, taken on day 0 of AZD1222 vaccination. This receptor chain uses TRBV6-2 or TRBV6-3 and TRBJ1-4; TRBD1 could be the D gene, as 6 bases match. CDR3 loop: CASSYSTGLATNEKLFF. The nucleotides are TGTGCCAGCAGTTACTCGACAGGCCTTGCAACTAATGAAAAACTGTTTTTT.